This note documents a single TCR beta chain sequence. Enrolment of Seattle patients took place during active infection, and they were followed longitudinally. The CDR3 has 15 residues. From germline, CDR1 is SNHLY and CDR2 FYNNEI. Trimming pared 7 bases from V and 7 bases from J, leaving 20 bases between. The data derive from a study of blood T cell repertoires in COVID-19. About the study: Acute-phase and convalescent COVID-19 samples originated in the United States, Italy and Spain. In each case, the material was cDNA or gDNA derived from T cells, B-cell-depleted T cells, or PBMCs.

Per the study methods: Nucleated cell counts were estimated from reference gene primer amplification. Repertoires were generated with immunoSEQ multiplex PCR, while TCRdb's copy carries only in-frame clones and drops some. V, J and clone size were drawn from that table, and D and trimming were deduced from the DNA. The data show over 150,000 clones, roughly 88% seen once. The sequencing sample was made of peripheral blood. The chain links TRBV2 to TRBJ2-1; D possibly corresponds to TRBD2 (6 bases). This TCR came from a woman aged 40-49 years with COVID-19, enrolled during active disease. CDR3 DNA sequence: TGTGCCAGCATCGAGGACTCGGGGGTTCATAATGAGCAGTTCTTC. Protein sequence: CASIEDSGVHNEQFF.